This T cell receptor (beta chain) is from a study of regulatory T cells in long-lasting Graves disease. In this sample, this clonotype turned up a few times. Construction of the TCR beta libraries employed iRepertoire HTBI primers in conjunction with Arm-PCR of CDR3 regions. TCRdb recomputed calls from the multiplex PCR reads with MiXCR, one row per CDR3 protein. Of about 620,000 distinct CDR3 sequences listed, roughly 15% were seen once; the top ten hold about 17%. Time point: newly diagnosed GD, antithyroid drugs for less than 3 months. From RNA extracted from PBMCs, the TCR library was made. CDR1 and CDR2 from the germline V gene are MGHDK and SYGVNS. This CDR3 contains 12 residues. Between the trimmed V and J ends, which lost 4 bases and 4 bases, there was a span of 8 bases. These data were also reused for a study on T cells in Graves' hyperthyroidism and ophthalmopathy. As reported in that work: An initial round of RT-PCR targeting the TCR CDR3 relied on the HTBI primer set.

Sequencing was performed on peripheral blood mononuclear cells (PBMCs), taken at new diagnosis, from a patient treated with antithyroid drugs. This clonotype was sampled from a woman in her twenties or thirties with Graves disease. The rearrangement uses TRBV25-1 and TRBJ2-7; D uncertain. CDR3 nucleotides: TGTGCCAGCAGTGTGGGGTTTTACGAGCAGTACTTC. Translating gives CASSVGFYEQYF.